This T cell receptor beta chain was observed in a study of blood T cell repertoires in COVID-19. Study-wide background: Samples taken during acute and convalescent COVID-19 were collected in the United States, Italy and Spain. T cells, B-cell-depleted T cells, or PBMCs provided the cDNA or gDNA that served as material.

Methods used by the authors: How many nucleated cells were present was estimated from reference gene primer amplification. Clones were read by immunoSEQ multiplex PCR, and TCRdb kept only the in-frame ones, dropping some. V, J and clone size are those of that table, while D and trimming were read from the DNA. Here the sample spans about 15,000 clones, about 91% being singletons. The CDR3 sequence is 13 residues long. V lost 2 bases, J lost 2 bases, and 10 bases lay in between. Germline CDR1 is GTSNPN and CDR2 is SVGIG (reference sequence). The TCR comes from a human donor in a cohort sampled during active COVID-19. V is TRBV30 and J is TRBJ2-7, with D possibly matching TRBD1 (6 bases). The material sequenced was peripheral blood. The CDR3 protein is CAWSSQGTYEQYF. The CDR3, as DNA: TGTGCCTGGAGTTCCCAGGGGACCTACGAGCAGTACTTC.